The 21 T cell receptor beta chains listed next were all sequenced from one sample in a study of T-cell reconstitution after alpha-beta-depleted transplantation in children. Unique molecular identifiers were incorporated when the TCRbeta library was constructed. MiXCR, applied by TCRdb to the PCR reads, yields one record per CDR3 protein. Of 600,000 or so distinct CDR3 sequences detected, approximately 22% appear once; the ten largest clones hold roughly an eighth. This specimen was PBMCs, mostly from graft donor cells, taken 360 days after TCRalphabeta/CD19-depleted stem cell transplant. All receptors come from a boy under two years old who had a stem cell transplant for acute myeloid leukemia, so the T cells may come from the graft donor.

This rearrangement joins TRBV7-6 to TRBJ1-4; D is unclear. V was trimmed by 5 bases and J by 6 bases, leaving 13 bases between them. This CDR3 has 14 amino acids. Germline V lookup: CDR1 SGHVS, CDR2 FNYEAQ. DNA of the CDR3: TGTGCCAGCAGCCCATGGTTCAATGATGAAAAACTGTTTTTT. Amino acids: CASSPWFNDEKLFF.

The V gene is TRBV5-1, the J gene TRBJ2-2; no definite D call. The CDR3 is 16 amino acids. Germline V gene lookup returns CDR1 SGHRS and CDR2 YFSETQ. The V end lost 0 bases, the J end lost 3 bases, and 12 bases lay between the germline ends. Written as DNA, the CDR3 is TGCGCCAGCAGCTTGGCCCTGGACGTGGACACCGGGGAGCTGTTTTTT. Translated: CASSLALDVDTGELFF.

This chain connects TRBV7-6 to TRBJ2-2; D uncertain. V lost 1 base and J 0 bases, leaving 9 bases between the germline ends. The germline gives CDR1 SGHVS, CDR2 FNYEAQ. The CDR3 consists of 16 residues. In DNA, the CDR3 is TGTGCCAGCAGCTTAGATGTCGGCGCGAACACCGGGGAGCTGTTTTTT. Amino acid sequence: CASSLDVGANTGELFF.

This clonotype was observed at least ten times. V usage is TRBV29-1 and J usage is TRBJ2-5, with D uncertain. The V and J ends lost 1 base and 2 bases respectively, with 11 bases between them. The CDR3 loop spans 14 amino acids. CDR1 is SQVTM and CDR2 is ANQGSEA in the germline V gene. CDR3 nucleotide sequence: TGCAGCGTTGAAGTGGGCCAGCTACAAGAGACCCAGTACTTC. The encoded protein is CSVEVGQLQETQYF.

This clonotype was seen a handful of times. This chain connects TRBV29-1 to TRBJ1-1; D remains ambiguous. CDR3 length: 12 amino acids. Trimming left V 7 bases short and J 11 bases short, with 20 bases between. Germline assignment: CDR1 SQVTM and CDR2 ANQGSEA. The CDR3 DNA is TGCAGCGCCCTTGAGGGAAACCCTACCGCTTTCTTT. This encodes CSALEGNPTAFF. The full variable domain, completed using reference TRBV29-1 and TRBJ1-1, is SAVISQKPSRDICQRGTSLTIQCQVDSQVTMMFWYRQQPGQSLTLIATANQGSEATYESGFVIDKFPISRPNLTFSTLTVSNMSPEDSSIYLCSALEGNPTAFFGQGTRLTVV.

In this sample, this clonotype turned up a few times. This rearrangement joins TRBV5-1 to TRBJ2-1, with TRBD1 matching 11 bases. The CDR3 length is 15 residues. Germline V gene lookup returns CDR1 SGHRS and CDR2 YFSETQ. V shed 0 bases, J shed 9 bases, and the junction held 5 bases outside the gene matches. CDR3 in amino acids: CASSLEGQGVAEQFF. CDR3 nucleotides: TGCGCCAGCAGCTTGGAGGGACAGGGGGTTGCTGAGCAGTTCTTC.

This clonotype was found a few times. This chain links TRBV7-9 with TRBJ2-3; a possible D gene is TRBD2 (6 bases). Per germline, CDR1 SEHNR and CDR2 FQNEAQ (reference sequence). The CDR3 is 14 residues long. V was pared by 2 bases and J by 5 bases, with 11 bases between. The CDR3 protein is CASSLRGLQDTQYF. The CDR3 coding sequence is TGTGCCAGCAGCTTAAGGGGACTTCAAGATACGCAGTATTTT.

This clonotype has a handful of counts. The chain joins TRBV11-2 to TRBJ1-5; TRBD1 aligns across 7 bases. Germline CDR1 is SGHAT and CDR2 is FQNNGV. The CDR3 spans 13 residues. Trimming removed 5 bases from V and 5 bases from J; junction bases left unmatched: 3. Here the CDR3 reads CASSLGTDQPQHF. DNA of the CDR3: TGTGCCAGCAGCCTAGGGACAGATCAGCCCCAGCATTTT.

The V call is TRBV4-3, the J call TRBJ2-1; D possibly corresponds to TRBD2 (5 bases). There are 13 residues in the CDR3. Looked up from germline, CDR1 is LGHNA and CDR2 is YSLEER. The V end was cut by 3 bases, the J end by 4 bases, with 7 bases between. The CDR3 DNA is TGCGCCAGCAGCCAGGGAGTTTACAATGAGCAGTTCTTC. It encodes CASSQGVYNEQFF.

This clonotype has a handful of counts. DNA of the CDR3: TGTGCCAGCTCACCGGGGGGGCAGTTGAACACTGAAGCTTTCTTT. This encodes CASSPGGQLNTEAFF. The chain joins TRBV18 to TRBJ1-1; tentatively, D is TRBD1 (6 bases). V lost 3 bases to trimming and J lost 0 bases, with 11 bases between them. The CDR3 totals 15 residues. Germline V gene lookup returns CDR1 KGHSH and CDR2 LQKENI. The whole variable domain, remainder taken from reference TRBV18 and TRBJ1-1, is NAGVMQNPRHLVRRRGQEARLRCSPMKGHSHVYWYRQLPEEGLKFMVYLQKENIIDESGMPKERFSAEFPKEGPSILRIQQVVRGDSAAYFCASSPGGQLNTEAFFGQGTRLTVV.

The chain carries TRBV7-2 and TRBJ2-5; D is unresolved. Per germline, CDR1 SGHTA and CDR2 FQGNSA. The CDR3 has 13 residues. V lost 2 bases and J lost 5, with 9 bases in between. The CDR3 reads CASSLLRRETQYF. Written as DNA, the CDR3 is TGTGCCAGCAGCTTACTAAGGCGGGAGACCCAGTACTTC.

This clonotype showed up just a few times. J is TRBJ2-5 and V is TRBV5-5; weak D call: TRBD2 (5 bases). The V end lost 0 bases, the J end lost 3 bases, and 9 bases lay between the germline ends. Germline CDR1 reads SGHKS; CDR2 reads YYEKEE (reference sequence). This CDR3 comprises 14 residues. DNA for the CDR3: TGTGCCAGCAGCTTGGTGCGGGCAGAAGAGACCCAGTACTTC. This gives the protein CASSLVRAEETQYF.

This sequence joins TRBV18 and TRBJ2-7; weak D call: TRBD1 (5 bases). This CDR3 contains 14 residues. CDR1 is KGHSH and CDR2 is LQKENI in the germline V gene. V lost 6 bases and J 6 bases, leaving 18 bases between the germline ends. CDR3 nucleotide sequence: TGTGCCAGCTCGCGGCTCGACAGCTCTTCCGAGCAGTACTTC. Its protein is CASSRLDSSSEQYF.

The V gene is TRBV5-5, the J gene TRBJ1-4; D gene unclear. Trimming took 4 bases from V and 8 from J, leaving 21 bases between them. Germline values: CDR1 SGHKS, CDR2 YYEKEE (reference sequence). This CDR3 spans 16 amino acids. The CDR3 protein is CASSPPSGQLGEKLFF. CDR3 bases: TGTGCCAGCAGCCCGCCATCCGGGCAACTAGGGGAAAAACTGTTTTTT.

V gene TRBV5-1 combines with J gene TRBJ2-3; TRBD2 might be the D (5 bases). This CDR3 has 16 amino acids. Germline V lookup: CDR1 SGHRS, CDR2 YFSETQ. Between the trimmed V and J ends, which lost 1 base and 2 bases, there was a span of 14 bases. In DNA, the CDR3 is TGCGCCAGCAGCTTGAGTATATTACGGGACACAGATACGCAGTATTTT. It encodes CASSLSILRDTDTQYF.

The chain joins TRBV24-1 to TRBJ2-2, with D unclear. This CDR3 is 14 amino acids long. The ends were cut back, 8 bases at V and 0 bases at J, with 9 bases in the middle. Germline lookup yields CDR1 KGHDR and CDR2 SFDVKD. The chain's CDR3 is CATNGSPNTGELFF. CDR3 in DNA: TGTGCCACCAACGGCAGCCCGAACACCGGGGAGCTGTTTTTT.

This chain connects TRBV5-6 to TRBJ2-5, with 8 bases fitting TRBD1. Per the germline V gene, CDR1 is SGHDT and CDR2 is YYEEEE. The CDR3 is made up of 15 amino acids. V lost 4 bases and J lost 5; bases outside the gene matches: 10. CDR3 bases: TGTGCCAGCAGCCCAACCGGGACAGGAGGGGAGACCCAGTACTTC. It translates to CASSPTGTGGETQYF.

This clonotype was seen at least ten times. The rearrangement uses TRBV29-1 and TRBJ2-7; maybe TRBD2 (6 bases). This CDR3 contains 13 residues. V dropped 3 bases and J dropped 9 bases, with 18 bases sitting between them. In germline, CDR1 is SQVTM, CDR2 ANQGSEA. The CDR3 spells CSVEDLTGLGQYF. The DNA of the CDR3 is TGCAGCGTTGAGGACCTCACGGGACTGGGGCAGTACTTC.

The chain is built from TRBV29-1 and TRBJ1-1; no firm D call. V gave up 6 bases and J gave up 5 bases, with 16 bases separating them. This CDR3 contains 13 residues. Germline V gives CDR1 SQVTM, CDR2 ANQGSEA. The CDR3 loop is CSVGPLLGTEAFF. Written as DNA, the CDR3 is TGCAGCGTCGGTCCCTTATTGGGGACTGAAGCTTTCTTT.

The chain couples TRBV20-1 to TRBJ1-6; TRBD1 matches 11 bases. The V gene end was trimmed by 2 bases and the J gene end by 6 bases; junction bases not matched to a gene: 15. CDR1 is DFQATT and CDR2 is SNEGSKA in the germline V gene (reference sequence). The CDR3 has 19 residues. As DNA, the CDR3 is TGCAGTGCTAGATCGCCGGGACAGGGGGACGAAGGGGGTAATTCACCCCTCCACTTT. It encodes CSARSPGQGDEGGNSPLHF.

This clonotype was recorded a few times. The V call is TRBV6-1, the J call TRBJ2-7; 7 bases match TRBD1. CDR3 length: 16 residues. With 6 bases clipped from V and 4 bases from J, the junction kept 15 bases outside the gene matches. The germline CDR1 and CDR2 sequences are MNHNS and SASEGT. DNA for the CDR3: TGTGCCAGCAGCCGAACAGGGGTCTTGGGTACTTACGAGCAGTACGTC. It encodes CASSRTGVLGTYEQYV.